This TCR beta chain was documented in a study of blood T cell repertoires in COVID-19. As for the study in general: T cells, B-cell-depleted T cells, or PBMCs provided the cDNA or gDNA that served as material.

Profiling relied on immunoSEQ multiplex PCR, and the TCRdb table lists in-frame clones only, not all of them. The table shows around 310,000 clones, with around nine tenths occurring only once. Sequenced sample: peripheral blood. The source of this sequence is a woman in her fifties or sixties with acute or convalescent COVID-19.

The CDR3 reads CASTKGTNTGELFF. The CDR3 DNA reads as TGTGCCAGCACCAAGGGGACTAACACCGGGGAGCTGTTTTTT. The chain has TRBV6-5 and TRBJ2-2, with a possible D match to TRBD2 (6 bases). CDR3 length: 14 amino acids. V shed 7 bases and J shed 2 bases, with 11 bases lying between them. Per the germline V gene, CDR1 is MNHEY and CDR2 is SVGAGI.